This TCR beta chain was sequenced in a study of blood T cell repertoires in COVID-19. The repertoire was sequenced with immunoSEQ multiplex PCR; TCRdb's copy has only in-frame clones and lacks some. This table has a few hundred thousand clones, roughly 86% appearing once. The CDR3 contains 13 residues. The junction had 5 bases not matched to a gene; V was cut back by 5 bases and J by 6 bases. Germline V CDR1 and CDR2: SGHVS, FQNEAQ. This sequence originates from a man aged 35 to 55 in a cohort exposed to, infected with or recovered from COVID-19 (not recorded which). The rearrangement uses TRBV7-8 and TRBJ1-1; 8 positions match TRBD1. The sequencing input was PBMCs or T cells enriched from blood (not recorded which). CDR3: CASSVTGGAEAFF. The CDR3, as DNA: TGTGCCAGCAGCGTTACAGGGGGAGCTGAAGCTTTCTTT.